One sample yielded the 22 T cell receptor beta chains listed below, sequenced in a study of blood T cell repertoires in COVID-19. Using immunoSEQ multiplex PCR, the repertoire was profiled, and TCRdb retains in-frame clones only, with some absent. The top ten clones hold 5% to 6.5% of a sample with approximately 230,000 clones, roughly 88% of them seen once. The sequencing sample was made of peripheral blood. Receptors were obtained from a woman between 25 and 40 years old with COVID-19, enrolled during active disease.

The chain recombines TRBV2 with TRBJ1-2, with D hard to call. Germline assignment: CDR1 SNHLY and CDR2 FYNNEI. V was pared by 4 bases and J by 7 bases, with 22 bases between. CDR3 length: 16 amino acids. Here the CDR3 DNA reads TGTGCCAGCAGTGGGTTCGGCGCGTTCGGACTAGGTGGCTACACCTTC. Protein product: CASSGFGAFGLGGYTF.

The V and J genes are TRBV9 and TRBJ2-1, with TRBD1 matching over 8 bases. Per germline, CDR1 SGDLS and CDR2 YYNGEE. This CDR3 is built from 17 residues. Trimming took 3 bases from V and 6 from J; bases not matched to a gene: 14. CDR3 loop: CASSEGWGQGASNEQFF. In nucleotides, the CDR3 is TGTGCCAGCAGCGAGGGGTGGGGCCAGGGGGCGAGCAATGAGCAGTTCTTC.

V and J are TRBV27 and TRBJ2-1; D not certain. V was shortened by 1 base and J by 9 bases, with 10 bases between the two germline ends. The CDR3 extends over 13 amino acids. Per germline, CDR1 MNHEY and CDR2 SMNVEV (reference sequence). As DNA, the CDR3 is TGTGCCAGCAGTTTATACACCGCTCGTGAGCAGTTCTTC. Translating it yields CASSLYTAREQFF.

This clone was seen only once. The V gene is TRBV30, the J gene TRBJ1-2; D might be TRBD1 (6 bases). CDR3 length: 15 residues. V lost 4 bases to trimming and J lost 3 bases, with 18 bases between them. CDR1 is GTSNPN, CDR2 SVGIG, per germline (reference sequence). This chain's CDR3 is CAWTHRGGDYYGYTF. The CDR3 DNA reads as TGTGCCTGGACGCACCGGGGGGGCGATTACTATGGCTACACCTTC. The whole variable domain, filled in from reference TRBV30 and TRBJ1-2, reads SQTIHQWPATLVQPVGSPLSLECTVEGTSNPNLYWYRQAAGRGLQLLFYSVGIGQISSEVPQNLSASRPQDRQFILSSKKLLLSDSGFYLCAWTHRGGDYYGYTFGSGTRLTVV.

The chain links TRBV7-2 to TRBJ2-7; 9 bases line up with TRBD2. This CDR3 contains 14 residues. V lost 1 base and J lost 4; bases outside the gene matches: 2. CDR1 is SGHTA, CDR2 FQGNSA, per germline. This CDR3 reads CASSLGGRAYEQYV. Written as DNA, the CDR3 is TGTGCCAGCAGCTTAGGCGGGAGGGCGTACGAGCAGTACGTC.

The chain joins TRBV28 to TRBJ1-6; tentatively, D is TRBD1 (6 bases). This CDR3 region has 17 residues. Trimming took off 5 bases at V and 11 bases at J, with 25 bases between the two ends. CDR1 and CDR2 from the germline V gene are MDHEN and SYDVKM. Written as DNA, the CDR3 is TGTGCCAGCAGTCTAGGCCCCTGGACAGCTCCTGGGACACCCCTCCACTTT. Translated, it gives CASSLGPWTAPGTPLHF.

The rearrangement links TRBV6-5 to TRBJ2-1, with TRBD1 identical over 10 bases. This CDR3 has 14 residues. V lost 6 bases to trimming and J lost 2 bases; unmatched junction nucleotides: 1. Germline lookup yields CDR1 MNHEY and CDR2 SVGAGI. CDR3 protein: CASSGQGAYNEQFF. The CDR3 nucleotides read TGTGCCAGCAGCGGACAGGGGGCCTACAATGAGCAGTTCTTC.

The chain has TRBV7-8 and TRBJ1-4, with D unclear. CDR3 length equals 13 residues. Germline CDR1 and CDR2: SGHVS and FQNEAQ. The V and J ends lost 6 bases and 5 bases respectively, with 10 bases between them. In DNA form, the CDR3 reads TGTGCCAGCAGACGAGACCAGAATGAAAAACTGTTTTTT. This sequence encodes CASRRDQNEKLFF.

The J gene is TRBJ2-3, the V gene TRBV4-1, with a tentative D call TRBD2 (6 bases). Germline V CDR1 and CDR2: MGHRA, YSYEKL. The CDR3 length is 16 residues. V was clipped by 4 bases and J by 4 bases, with 18 bases between them. The CDR3 here is CASSPVLRGGSDTQYF. CDR3 nucleotides: TGCGCCAGCAGCCCCGTGCTGCGGGGAGGATCAGATACGCAGTATTTT.

This chain links TRBV11-2 with TRBJ2-5, with D possibly matching TRBD1 (6 bases). V was pared by 1 base and J by 2 bases, with 11 bases between. The CDR3 loop spans 15 amino acids. Per germline, CDR1 SGHAT and CDR2 FQNNGV. The chain's CDR3 is CASSLGGTPQETQYF. In DNA, the CDR3 is TGTGCCAGCAGCTTAGGAGGGACACCACAAGAGACCCAGTACTTC. The complete variable domain, with remaining parts taken from reference TRBV11-2 and TRBJ2-5, reads EAGVAQSPRYKIIEKRQSVAFWCNPISGHATLYWYQQILGQGPKLLIQFQNNGVVDDSQLPKDRFSAERLKGVDSTLKIQPAKLEDSAVYLCASSLGGTPQETQYFGPGTRLLVL.

The rearrangement uses TRBV7-2 and TRBJ2-1, with TRBD1 matching over 9 bases. J lost 5 bases, V lost 5 bases, and 7 bases had no gene match. This CDR3 spans 15 amino acids. Germline lookup yields CDR1 SGHTA and CDR2 FQGNSA. CDR3 sequence reads: CASSRTGGVDNEQFF. Written as DNA, the CDR3 is TGTGCCAGCAGCCGTACAGGGGGCGTCGACAATGAGCAGTTCTTC.

This chain connects TRBV6-6 to TRBJ1-2; D is undetermined. The CDR3 is 15 residues long. The ends were cut back, 2 bases at V and 6 bases at J, with 16 bases in the middle. Per the germline V gene, CDR1 is MNHNY and CDR2 is SVGAGI (reference sequence). The CDR3 loop is CASSYPSQPGDGYTF. DNA of the CDR3: TGTGCCAGCAGTTACCCAAGCCAGCCGGGTGATGGCTACACCTTC.

V gene TRBV11-2 combines with J gene TRBJ1-1, with D possibly being TRBD1 (5 bases). This CDR3 contains 14 residues. Germline V CDR1 and CDR2: SGHAT, FQNNGV. V lost 1 base to trimming and J lost 3 bases, with 9 bases between them. CDR3 DNA sequence: TGTGCCAGCAGCTTAGCGGGAGGGGACACTGAAGCTTTCTTT. Residues: CASSLAGGDTEAFF.

This clone was seen only once. This chain connects TRBV6-4 to TRBJ2-3; the match to TRBD2 covers 11 bases. V lost 5 bases, J lost 3 bases, and 4 bases stayed unmatched. The germline gives CDR1 MRHNA, CDR2 SNTAGT. The CDR3 runs 15 residues. The CDR3 DNA reads as TGTGCCAGCAGTCGTTCTAGCGGGGGGACAGATACGCAGTATTTT. Its translation is CASSRSSGGTDTQYF.

The V gene is TRBV19, the J gene TRBJ2-2; D may be TRBD1 (5 bases). The CDR3 contains 15 residues. Trimming cost V 6 bases and J 3 bases, with 14 bases left between them. The germline CDR1 and CDR2 sequences are LNHDA and SQIVND (reference sequence). CDR3 in DNA: TGTGCCAGTAGCGACAGAGTTGCATACACCGGGGAGCTGTTTTTT. Translating it yields CASSDRVAYTGELFF. The full variable domain, its missing parts supplied by reference TRBV19 and TRBJ2-2, is DGGITQSPKYLFRKEGQNVTLSCEQNLNHDAMYWYRQDPGQGLRLIYYSQIVNDFQKGDIAEGYSVSREKKESFPLTVTSAQKNPTAFYLCASSDRVAYTGELFFGEGSRLTVL.

The chain uses TRBV6-5 and TRBJ2-7; 7 bases line up with TRBD1. The CDR3 runs 15 residues. J was trimmed by 5 bases and V by 5 bases; bases with no gene match: 12. Germline CDR1 reads MNHEY; CDR2 reads SVGAGI. CDR3: CASSQDRPGRNEQYF. The CDR3 nucleotides read TGTGCCAGCAGTCAGGACAGGCCCGGACGTAACGAGCAGTACTTC.

This clone appeared a few times. The chain couples TRBV18 to TRBJ2-5; unclear D gene. The CDR3 sequence is 15 residues long. Between the trimmed V and J ends, which lost 2 bases and 5 bases, there was a span of 15 bases. CDR1 and CDR2 (germline): KGHSH, LQKENI. The CDR3 sequence: CASSPVAPLGETQYF. The CDR3 DNA reads as TGTGCCAGCTCACCAGTGGCGCCTCTCGGGGAGACCCAGTACTTC.

The V and J genes are TRBV21-1 and TRBJ2-7; the table calls TRBD1, which could not be checked here. TRBV21-1 is a listed pseudogene. This CDR3 comprises 16 residues. The CDR3 DNA sequence: TGTGCCAGCAGCAGCCCTATAGAAAGAGAAGGGGACGAGCAGTACGTC. It encodes CASSSPIEREGDEQYV.

This chain uses TRBV11-2 with TRBJ2-1, with D tentatively TRBD2 (5 bases). This CDR3 has 14 residues. V was clipped by 0 bases and J by 8 bases, with 11 bases between them. CDR1 is SGHAT and CDR2 is FQNNGV in the germline V gene. CDR3: CASSLDPGKDEQFF. CDR3 bases: TGTGCCAGCAGCTTAGATCCCGGGAAGGATGAGCAGTTCTTC.

V and J are TRBV5-1 and TRBJ1-6; 9 bases match TRBD1. Germline CDR1 reads SGHRS; CDR2 reads YFSETQ. J was trimmed by 9 bases and V by 4 bases; bases with no gene match: 5. The CDR3 spans 14 residues. This CDR3 is CASSPGDRASPLHF. In nucleotides, the CDR3 is TGCGCCAGCAGCCCTGGGGACAGGGCTTCACCCCTCCACTTT.

This clone was recorded once. This chain links TRBV6-4 with TRBJ2-5, with 10 bases fitting TRBD2. CDR3 length: 18 residues. V lost 3 bases, J lost 2 bases, and 12 bases stayed unmatched. CDR1 and CDR2 from the germline V gene are MRHNA and SNTAGT. The CDR3 is CASSDWERTSGDQETQYF. The DNA for the CDR3 is TGTGCCAGCAGTGATTGGGAGAGGACTAGCGGAGATCAAGAGACCCAGTACTTC.

This clone was counted once. The chain recombines TRBV19 with TRBJ1-1, with a possible D match to TRBD1 (5 bases). V lost 4 bases to trimming and J lost 3 bases, with 9 bases between them. From germline, CDR1 is LNHDA and CDR2 SQIVND (reference sequence). This CDR3 is built from 13 residues. The CDR3 protein is CASSTQTDTEAFF. As DNA, the CDR3 is TGTGCCAGTAGTACCCAGACAGACACTGAAGCTTTCTTT.